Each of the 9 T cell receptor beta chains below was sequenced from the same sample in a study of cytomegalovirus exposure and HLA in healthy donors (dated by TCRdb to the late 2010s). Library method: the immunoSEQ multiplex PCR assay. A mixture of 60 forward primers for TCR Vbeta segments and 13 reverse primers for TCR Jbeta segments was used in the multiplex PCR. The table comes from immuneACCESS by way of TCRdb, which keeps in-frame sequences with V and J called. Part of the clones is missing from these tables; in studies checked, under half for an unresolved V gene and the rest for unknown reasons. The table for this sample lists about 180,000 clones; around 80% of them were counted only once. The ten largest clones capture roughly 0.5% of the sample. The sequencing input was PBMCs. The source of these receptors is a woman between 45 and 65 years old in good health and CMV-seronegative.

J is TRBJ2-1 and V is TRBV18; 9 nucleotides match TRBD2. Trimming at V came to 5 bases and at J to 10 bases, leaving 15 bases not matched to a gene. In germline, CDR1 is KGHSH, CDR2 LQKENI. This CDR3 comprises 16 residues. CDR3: CASSGTGTSPPSEQFF. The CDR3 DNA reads TGTGCCAGCTCAGGAACCGGGACTAGCCCCCCTTCGGAGCAGTTCTTC.

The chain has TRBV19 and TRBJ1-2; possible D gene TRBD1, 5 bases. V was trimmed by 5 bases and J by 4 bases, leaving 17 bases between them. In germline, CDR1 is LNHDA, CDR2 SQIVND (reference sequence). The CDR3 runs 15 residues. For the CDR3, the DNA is TGTGCCAGTAGTGCCGGGTTAGGGGTTGGCTATGGCTACACCTTC. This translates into CASSAGLGVGYGYTF.

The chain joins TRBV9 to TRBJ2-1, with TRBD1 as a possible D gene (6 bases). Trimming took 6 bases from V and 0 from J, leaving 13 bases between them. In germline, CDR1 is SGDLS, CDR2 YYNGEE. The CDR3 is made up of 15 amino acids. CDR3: CASTPRGNSYNEQFF. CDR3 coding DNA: TGTGCCAGCACTCCGAGGGGGAACTCCTACAATGAGCAGTTCTTC.

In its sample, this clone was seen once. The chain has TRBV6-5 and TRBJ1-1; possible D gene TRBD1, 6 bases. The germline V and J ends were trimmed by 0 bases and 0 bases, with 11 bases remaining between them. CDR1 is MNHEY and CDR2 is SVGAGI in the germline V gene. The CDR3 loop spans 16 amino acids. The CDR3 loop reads CASSYSPRDMNTEAFF. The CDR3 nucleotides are TGTGCCAGCAGTTACTCGCCCCGGGACATGAACACTGAAGCTTTCTTT.

The CDR3 sequence: CASGYYSGRQETQYF. In nucleotides, the CDR3 is TGTGCTAGTGGTTATTATAGCGGGAGACAAGAGACCCAGTACTTC. V and J are TRBV12-5 and TRBJ2-5, with 9 bases that match TRBD2. Germline V lookup: CDR1 LGHNT, CDR2 FRNRAP. The CDR3 sequence is 15 residues long. Trimming cost V 4 bases and J 2 bases; bases outside gene matches: 5.

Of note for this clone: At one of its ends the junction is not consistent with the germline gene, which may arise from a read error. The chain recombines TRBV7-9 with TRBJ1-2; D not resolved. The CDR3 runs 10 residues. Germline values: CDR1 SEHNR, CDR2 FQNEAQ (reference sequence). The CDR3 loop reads CSSSPDGYTF. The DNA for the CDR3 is TGTTCCAGCAGCCCGGATGGCTACACCTTC.

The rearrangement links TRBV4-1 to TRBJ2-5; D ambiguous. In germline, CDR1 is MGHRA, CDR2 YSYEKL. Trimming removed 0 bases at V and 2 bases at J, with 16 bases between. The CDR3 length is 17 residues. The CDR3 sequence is CASSQDLVGGPQETQYF. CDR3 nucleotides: TGCGCCAGCAGCCAAGACCTCGTTGGCGGCCCACAAGAGACCCAGTACTTC.

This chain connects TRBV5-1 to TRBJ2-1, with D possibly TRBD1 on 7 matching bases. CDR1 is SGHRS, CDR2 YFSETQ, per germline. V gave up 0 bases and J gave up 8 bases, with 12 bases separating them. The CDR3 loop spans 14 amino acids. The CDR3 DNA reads TGCGCCAGCAGCTTGGTAGCCAGGGGGGATGAGCAGTTCTTC. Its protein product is CASSLVARGDEQFF.

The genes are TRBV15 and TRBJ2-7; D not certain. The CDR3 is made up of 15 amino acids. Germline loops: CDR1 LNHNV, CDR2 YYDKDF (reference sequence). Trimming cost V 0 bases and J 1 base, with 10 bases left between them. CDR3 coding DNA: TGTGCCACCAGCAGAGATTTGGCGGAATCCTACGAGCAGTACTTC. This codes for CATSRDLAESYEQYF.